The present T cell receptor beta chain was sequenced within a study of vaccination and CD4 T cells after COVID-19. The treatment was: approximately 11-day PBMC culture with coronavirus spike peptide pools or control peptides (ViraFEST assay). Sequence data for DNA of cultured CD4+ T cells were generated by the Oncomine TCR Beta short-read assay. TCRdb used MiXCR to reprocess the PCR reads, holding one entry per CDR3 protein. The sample comprises 8,000 to 9,500 distinct CDR3 sequences, approximately 56% of which are singletons, and about 16% rests with the top ten. The sample holds one count of this clonotype. The antigen is undetermined. The junction and the germline gene differ at one end; a read error may be behind it. Germline V gene sequence: CDR1 ENHRY, CDR2 SYGVKD. The CDR3 runs 13 residues.

The V and J genes are TRBV10-3 and TRBJ2-1, with no clear D. The sequencing used cultured CD4+ T cells from blood, collected after SARS-CoV-2 vaccination. This TCR was recovered from a human donor with COVID-19. As DNA, the CDR3 is TGTGCCAGCAGTTACGTCGGGTACAATGAGCAGTTCTTC. This translates into CASSYVGYNEQFF.